These 16 T cell receptor beta chains share one sample of origin, sequenced in a study of T-cell memory formation after mild COVID-19. TCRdb re-called the 5' RACE reads with MiXCR, one entry per CDR3 protein. Of 180,000 or so distinct CDR3 sequences listed, roughly 17% were seen once; the top ten hold roughly 1.9%. The sample taken for sequencing was PBMCs or a T cell subset sorted from them (not recorded which). The receptors derive from an adult woman who had mild COVID-19 (a few samples of this study predate the infection). Cell type and time point are not known.

The V and J genes are TRBV30 and TRBJ1-1, with D perhaps matching TRBD1 (6 bases). CDR1 is GTSNPN, CDR2 SVGIG, per germline (reference sequence). V was shortened by 2 bases and J by 11 bases, with 18 bases between the two germline ends. This CDR3 contains 13 residues. CDR3 region: CAWSLPGQGWAFF. In DNA, the CDR3 is TGTGCCTGGAGTCTCCCGGGACAAGGGTGGGCTTTCTTT. The variable domain in full, with the rest retrieved from reference TRBV30 and TRBJ1-1, is SQTIHQWPATLVQPVGSPLSLECTVEGTSNPNLYWYRQAAGRGLQLLFYSVGIGQISSEVPQNLSASRPQDRQFILSSKKLLLSDSGFYLCAWSLPGQGWAFFGQGTRLTVV.

The CDR3 loop is CASRWTSGTDTQYF. CDR3 DNA sequence: TGTGCCAGCAGGTGGACTAGCGGGACAGATACGCAGTATTTT. J is TRBJ2-3 and V is TRBV2, with 11 bases identical to TRBD2. V trimming: 6 bases; J trimming: 3 bases; junction bases outside the gene matches: 2. Germline-derived CDR1 and CDR2 are SNHLY and FYNNEI. CDR3 length: 14 residues. Supplemented by reference TRBV2 and TRBJ2-3, the full variable domain reads EPEVTQTPSHQVTQMGQEVILRCVPISNHLYFYWYRQILGQKVEFLVSFYNNEISEKSEIFDDQFSVERPDGSNFTLKIRSTKLEDSAMYFCASRWTSGTDTQYFGPGTRLTVL.

There are a few counts of this clonotype. The chain uses TRBV15 and TRBJ1-2; 10 bases are shared with TRBD1. The V and J ends lost 3 bases and 4 bases, in that order; junction bases with no gene match: 5. Germline V lookup: CDR1 LNHNV, CDR2 YYDKDF (reference sequence). The CDR3 consists of 15 residues. CDR3 in amino acids: CATSSGDRGTYGYTF. The DNA of the CDR3 is TGTGCCACCAGCAGTGGGGACAGGGGAACCTATGGCTACACCTTC.

The chain combines TRBV7-3 with TRBJ2-1, with 15 bases fitting TRBD2. The CDR3 runs 18 residues. Germline values: CDR1 SGHTA, CDR2 FQGTGA. The ends lost 5 bases at V and 1 base at J; junction bases unmatched: 6. This chain's CDR3 is CASSIAGTSGGSYNEQFF. CDR3 DNA: TGTGCCAGCAGCATCGCCGGGACTAGCGGGGGGTCCTACAATGAGCAGTTCTTC.

The sample holds a few counts of this clonotype. The rearrangement joins TRBV20-1 to TRBJ1-6, with D possibly being TRBD1 (5 bases). The germline V gene has CDR1 DFQATT and CDR2 SNEGSKA (reference sequence). The CDR3 is 13 residues long. The V gene lost 7 bases and the J gene lost 9 bases, with 16 bases spanning the gap. CDR3 protein: CSGQGFGVSPLHF. CDR3 coding DNA: TGCAGTGGGCAGGGTTTTGGGGTTTCACCCCTCCACTTT.

Only one count was recorded for this clonotype. The chain employs TRBV6-1 and TRBJ2-7, with D tentatively TRBD2 (7 bases). CDR3 length: 16 amino acids. Trimming cost V 3 bases and J 2 bases, with 17 bases left between them. CDR1 is MNHNS and CDR2 is SASEGT in the germline V gene. The CDR3 DNA follows: TGTGCCAGCAGTGATGGGGGGGGGACATTAACCTACGAGCAGTACTTC. Translation: CASSDGGGTLTYEQYF.

This chain connects TRBV6-5 to TRBJ2-1; D gene ambiguous. This CDR3 has 13 amino acids. V gave up 6 bases and J gave up 9 bases, with 15 bases separating them. Germline V gives CDR1 MNHEY, CDR2 SVGAGI. This chain's CDR3 is CASRQALVPEQFF. Here the CDR3 DNA reads TGTGCCAGCAGACAAGCCTTGGTACCTGAGCAGTTCTTC.

This rearrangement joins TRBV7-2 to TRBJ2-6; no clear D. The germline V and J ends were trimmed by 0 bases and 2 bases, with 5 bases remaining between them. The CDR3 contains 15 residues. Germline V gene lookup returns CDR1 SGHTA and CDR2 FQGNSA. The CDR3 reads CASSLAVAGANVLTF. The CDR3 nucleotides are TGTGCCAGCAGCTTAGCGGTGGCTGGGGCCAACGTCCTGACTTTC. Using reference TRBV7-2 and TRBJ2-6 for the parts outside the CDR3, the full variable domain is GAGVSQSPSNKVTEKGKDVELRCDPISGHTALYWYRQSLGQGLEFLIYFQGNSAPDKSGLPSDRFSAERTGGSVSTLTIQRTQQEDSAVYLCASSLAVAGANVLTFGAGSRLTVL.

This clonotype has only a few counts. This chain uses TRBV5-1 with TRBJ2-3, with unresolved D. This CDR3 has 14 amino acids. The V and J ends lost 0 bases and 2 bases respectively, with 7 bases between them. Germline V gene lookup returns CDR1 SGHRS and CDR2 YFSETQ. CDR3 in amino acids: CASSLGTFTDTQYF. The DNA for the CDR3 is TGCGCCAGCAGCTTGGGTACTTTCACAGATACGCAGTATTTT.

This clonotype came up a few times. V and J are TRBV7-2 and TRBJ2-5; 8 bases line up with TRBD1. CDR3 length equals 14 residues. Germline CDR1 SGHTA, CDR2 FQGNSA. The ends lost 3 bases at V and 7 bases at J; junction bases unmatched: 7. CDR3 sequence: CASSFGTGKATQYF. CDR3 nucleotides: TGTGCCAGCAGCTTTGGGACAGGAAAGGCGACCCAGTACTTC. Complete variable domain (other parts from reference TRBV7-2 and TRBJ2-5): GAGVSQSPSNKVTEKGKDVELRCDPISGHTALYWYRQSLGQGLEFLIYFQGNSAPDKSGLPSDRFSAERTGGSVSTLTIQRTQQEDSAVYLCASSFGTGKATQYFGPGTRLLVL.

This chain links TRBV30 with TRBJ2-2; perhaps D is TRBD1 or TRBD2 (5 bases each). The ends were cut back, 0 bases at V and 2 bases at J, with 19 bases in the middle. This CDR3 has 18 residues. The germline V gene has CDR1 GTSNPN and CDR2 SVGIG (reference sequence). The CDR3 DNA reads as TGTGCCTGGAGTGTAACCCGGACAAGCGGAAAAAACACCGGGGAGCTGTTTTTT. Amino acids: CAWSVTRTSGKNTGELFF.

The chain is built from TRBV5-1 and TRBJ2-7, with 15 bases identical to TRBD2. This CDR3 contains 18 residues. V was pared by 3 bases and J by 7 bases, with 14 bases of the junction left unmatched. Germline CDR1 SGHRS, CDR2 YFSETQ. The CDR3 here is CASSSGGLAGGSYDEQYF. The DNA for the CDR3 is TGCGCCAGCAGCTCGGGAGGACTAGCGGGAGGGTCATACGATGAGCAGTACTTC. Together with reference TRBV5-1 and TRBJ2-7, the CDR3 gives the full variable domain: KAGVTQTPRYLIKTRGQQVTLSCSPISGHRSVSWYQQTPGQGLQFLFEYFSETQRNKGNFPGRFSGRQFSNSRSEMNVSTLELGDSALYLCASSSGGLAGGSYDEQYFGPGTRLTVT.

The genes are TRBV5-1 and TRBJ2-7, with TRBD2 matching over 7 bases. V trimming: 0 bases; J trimming: 5 bases; junction bases outside the gene matches: 5. The CDR3 consists of 14 residues. Germline V gene lookup returns CDR1 SGHRS and CDR2 YFSETQ. CDR3 in amino acids: CASSLEAGPHEQYF. CDR3 DNA sequence: TGCGCCAGCAGCTTGGAAGCGGGACCACACGAGCAGTACTTC.

This clonotype has more than one count but fewer than ten. The chain recombines TRBV15 with TRBJ2-2, with D perhaps matching TRBD1 or TRBD2 (6 bases each). The ends were cut back, 4 bases at V and 1 base at J, with 10 bases in the middle. The CDR3 runs to 15 residues. CDR1 LNHNV and CDR2 YYDKDF come from the germline V gene (reference sequence). The DNA for the CDR3 is TGTGCCACCAGCACCAGGGGAGGGAACACCGGGGAGCTGTTTTTT. Its translation is CATSTRGGNTGELFF.

The table lists this clonotype with a few counts. The chain's CDR3 is CASSRTRDRFSSYGYTF. The DNA for the CDR3 is TGTGCCAGCAGCCGCACCCGGGACAGGTTTTCGTCCTATGGCTACACCTTC. The chain recombines TRBV3-1 with TRBJ1-2, with 8 bases lining up with TRBD1. Trimming took 4 bases from V and 4 from J; bases not matched to a gene: 14. Germline CDR1 is LGHDT and CDR2 is YNNKEL (reference sequence). The CDR3 is 17 amino acids. Using reference TRBV3-1 and TRBJ1-2 for the parts outside the CDR3, the full variable domain is DTAVSQTPKYLVTQMGNDKSIKCEQNLGHDTMYWYKQDSKKFLKIMFSYNNKELIINETVPNRFSPKSPDKAHLNLHINSLELGDSAVYFCASSRTRDRFSSYGYTFGSGTRLTVV.

This clonotype was seen more than once but under ten times. This chain joins TRBV3-1 and TRBJ2-7; D remains unclear. The V and J ends lost 2 bases and 3 bases respectively, with 5 bases between them. Germline assignment: CDR1 LGHDT and CDR2 YNNKEL (reference sequence). There are 12 residues in the CDR3. CDR3 sequence (DNA): TGTGCCAGCAGCCAATCAGACTACGAGCAGTACTTC. It yields the protein CASSQSDYEQYF.